These T cell receptor beta chains were read from a single sample in a study of blood T cell repertoires in COVID-19. Generated by immunoSEQ multiplex PCR, the TCRdb table keeps only in-frame clones and is missing some. Of tens of thousands of clones listed, around 90% are singletons. Sequenced input: peripheral blood. Receptors originate from a human donor in a cohort sampled during active COVID-19. CDR3s include the opening cysteine and the closing phenylalanine or tryptophan. Each record gives: clone size, J gene, D gene, CDR3 length, V gene, CDR3 DNA, CDR3 protein. D genes are given only for firm matches. A row's size may be missing; if present it is once, few, many or a size class.

. TRBJ2-6 . 14 TRBV28 TGTGCCAGCAAGGGGTCGGCTGGGGCCAACGTCCTGACTTTC CASKGSAGANVLTF
. TRBJ2-1 TRBD1 12 TRBV12-5 TGTGCTAGTGGTCCGACAGGGCATGAGCAGTTCTTC CASGPTGHEQFF
. TRBJ2-2 . 21 TRBV24-1 TGTGCCACCAGTGATTTGCATATTAGTCCTCCGGGACAAGAGAACACCGGGGAGCTGTTTTTT CATSDLHISPPGQENTGELFF
. TRBJ1-6 . 14 TRBV19 TGTGCCACCTCCTTGGGCAGTCTTAGGTCACCCCTCCACTTT CATSLGSLRSPLHF
. TRBJ2-2 TRBD2 17 TRBV11-3 TGTGCCAGCAGCGTAAGCCCTAGCGGGATGAACACCGGGGAGCTGTTTTTT CASSVSPSGMNTGELFF
. TRBJ2-1 TRBD1 15 TRBV20-1 TGCAGTGCTAGTCCGAGACAGGGGGTTTTCTATGAGCAGTTCTTC CSASPRQGVFYEQFF
. TRBJ2-2 . 15 TRBV19 TGTGCCAGTAGTCCCGTCCCGGGGTTTACCGGGGAGCTGTTTTTT CASSPVPGFTGELFF
. TRBJ2-5 . 15 TRBV9 TGTGCCAGCAGCACCGGGACCGATCCGCCGGGGGCCCAGTACTTC CASSTGTDPPGAQYF
. TRBJ2-3 TRBD2 16 TRBV7-2 TGTGCCAGCAGCATTCTAGCGGGATCGGGCACAGATACGCAGTATTTT CASSILAGSGTDTQYF
once TRBJ2-2 . 16 TRBV10-3 TGTGCCATCAGTGACGGATTACAGGGTTACACCGGGGAGCTGTTTTTT CAISDGLQGYTGELFF
. TRBJ2-3 TRBD1 15 TRBV7-2 TGTGCCAGCAGCCTGGGACAGGGGTATGGAGATACGCAGTATTTT CASSLGQGYGDTQYF
. TRBJ1-2 . 11 TRBV7-8 TGTGCCAGCAGAACCAGGGGTGGCTACACCTTC CASRTRGGYTF
. TRBJ2-5 . 11 TRBV28 TGTGCCAGCAGTTTACAGGAGACCCAGTACTTC CASSLQETQYF
. TRBJ2-7 . 12 TRBV15 TGTGCCACCGGGCGACGCTCCTACGAGCAGTACTTC CATGRRSYEQYF
. TRBJ2-3 . 16 TRBV21-1 TGTGCCAGCAGCCCTCGGACAGGTTTACTCACAGATACGCAGTATTTT CASSPRTGLLTDTQYF
. TRBJ2-1 . 15 TRBV28 TGTGCCAGCAGTTTTTTCACAGGGCTTTACAATGAGCAGTTCTTC CASSFFTGLYNEQFF
. TRBJ1-1 . 13 TRBV29-1 TGCAGCGTTGAAAGGGGCCAGGGCACTGAAGCTTTCTTT CSVERGQGTEAFF
. TRBJ2-5 . 15 TRBV4-2 TGTGCCAGCAGCCAAGATCTTCCTAGTCAAGAGACCCAGTACTTC CASSQDLPSQETQYF
. TRBJ1-3 . 16 TRBV18 TGTGCCAGCTCACCACAAACCTCAGGAACTGGAAACACCATATATTTT CASSPQTSGTGNTIYF
. TRBJ1-6 TRBD1 14 TRBV6-5 TGTGCCAGCAGGTACTACAGGGGAAATTCACCCCTCCACTTT CASRYYRGNSPLHF
. TRBJ2-7 TRBD1 15 TRBV4-3 TGCGCCAGCAGCCAAGGGACCGGGACAGTCTACGAGCAGTACTTC CASSQGTGTVYEQYF
. TRBJ2-7 TRBD2 19 TRBV27 TGTGCCAGCAGTTACAGGGCTATTGGGACTAGCGGCCATTTCTACGAGCAGTACTTC CASSYRAIGTSGHFYEQYF
. TRBJ2-7 TRBD1 15 TRBV19 TGTGCCAGTGCTTCGGACAGGGGGGGTTCCTACGAGCAGTACTTC CASASDRGGSYEQYF
. TRBJ2-6 TRBD1 18 TRBV7-8 TGTGCCAGCAGCTTAGGCAGGGGGCCGCGCTCTGGGGCCAACGTCCTGACTTTC CASSLGRGPRSGANVLTF
once TRBJ2-3 TRBD2 16 TRBV19 TGTGCCAGTAGTATAGTTAGTAGCGGGACCACAGATACGCAGTATTTT CASSIVSSGTTDTQYF
once TRBJ1-1 . 14 TRBV6-2/TRBV6-3 TGTGCCAGCAGTTACCCAACCAGGAACACTGAAGCTTTCTTT CASSYPTRNTEAFF
. TRBJ2-7 TRBD1 14 TRBV11-3 TGTGCCAGCAGGGGACAGGAGAGCTCCTACGAGCAGTACTTC CASRGQESSYEQYF
. TRBJ1-2 . 14 TRBV12-5 TGTGCTAGTGGTTTGGGAGGGACATGGGATGGCTACACCTTC CASGLGGTWDGYTF
. TRBJ2-3 . 16 TRBV4-1 TGCGCCAGCAGCCTAGACGGACGCAGGGGTCCAGATACGCAGTATTTT CASSLDGRRGPDTQYF
. TRBJ1-3 TRBD1 13 TRBV12-3/TRBV12-4 TGTGCCAGCAGGAGACAGGGGGCGGACACCATATATTTT CASRRQGADTIYF
. TRBJ2-7 . 12 TRBV10-3 TGTGCCATCAGTGAACAGGTCTACGAGCAGTACTTC CAISEQVYEQYF
. TRBJ2-7 . 15 TRBV27 TGTGCCAGCAGTCAGGTCCCGGGTCGGGGCTACGAGCAGTACTTC CASSQVPGRGYEQYF
. TRBJ1-5 . 14 TRBV2 TGTGCCAGCACCCGAGGGAATCCCAGTCAGCCCCAGCATTTT CASTRGNPSQPQHF
. TRBJ2-5 . 14 TRBV10-3 TGTGCCATCAGTGAGTCGAGGATCCAAGAGACCCAGTACTTC CAISESRIQETQYF
. TRBJ2-3 TRBD2 16 TRBV27 TGTGCCAGCAGTTCTAAACTAGCGGGAGGGCCTCATACGCAGTATTTT CASSSKLAGGPHTQYF
. TRBJ2-4 TRBD1 13 TRBV24-1 TGTGCCACCAGTGAAAGGGGGCCGGGCATTCAGTACTTC CATSERGPGIQYF
once TRBJ1-2 . 14 TRBV2 TGTGCCAGCAGTGAGGGGGGGCCTAACTATGGCTACACCTTC CASSEGGPNYGYTF
. TRBJ1-2 . 15 TRBV3-1/TRBV3-2 TGTGCCAGCAGCCCCCGAATGGACAGAGTTCATGGCTACACCTTC CASSPRMDRVHGYTF
. TRBJ2-3 . 15 TRBV28 TGTGCCAGCAGTTTATTCGAGCTTGGCACAGATACGCAGTATTTT CASSLFELGTDTQYF
. TRBJ2-1 . 13 TRBV10-3 TGTGCCTCCACCGGGACTGGGGACAATGAGCAGTTCTTC CASTGTGDNEQFF
. TRBJ2-1 . 14 TRBV6-2/TRBV6-3 TGTGCCAGCAGCAGGGCTGGTCGGGGCAATGAGCAGTTCTTC CASSRAGRGNEQFF
. TRBJ1-1 . 13 TRBV11-1 TGTGCCAGCAGCCCCGCGGGGCCCACTGAAGCTTTCTTT CASSPAGPTEAFF
once TRBJ2-7 . 14 TRBV7-9 TGTGCCAGCAGCTTAGACGGTGTCTCCTACGAGCAGTACTTC CASSLDGVSYEQYF
. TRBJ2-2 . 12 TRBV9 TGTGCCAGCAGCGTCGACACCGGGGAGCTGTTTTTT CASSVDTGELFF
. TRBJ1-3 . 13 TRBV28 TGTGCCAGCAGTTACGGGATTGGAAACACCATATATTTT CASSYGIGNTIYF
. TRBJ2-5 . 15 TRBV11-2 TGTGCCAGCAGCTTAGTACTCGGGGATCAAGAGACCCAGTACTTC CASSLVLGDQETQYF
. TRBJ2-7 . 13 TRBV28 TGTGCCAGCAGTCGCGGGTATACCTACGAGCAGTACTTC CASSRGYTYEQYF
. TRBJ2-7 . 14 TRBV25-1 TGTGCCAGCGGCGAAACAGGGAGCTCCTACGAGCAGTACTTC CASGETGSSYEQYF
few TRBJ1-1 . 12 TRBV27 TGTGCCAGCAGTTCCATCGGGGCTGAAGCTTTCTTT CASSSIGAEAFF
. TRBJ2-3 TRBD2 17 TRBV28 TGTGCCAGCAGTTTACCCGGACTAGCGGGAAGCACAGATACGCAGTATTTT CASSLPGLAGSTDTQYF